This TCR beta chain was profiled in a study of control samples from healthy donors and cancer patients. Assay used: immunoSEQ multiplex PCR; TCRdb lists only in-frame clones, some missing. In the table there are 130,000 or so clones, 90% to 95% of which are singletons. V lost 9 bases to trimming and J lost 2 bases; unmatched junction nucleotides: 10. Germline CDR1 and CDR2: LNHDA and SQIVND (reference sequence). The CDR3 has 17 residues. This chain links TRBV19 with TRBJ2-7, with 16 bases aligning to TRBD2. Sequencing input: blood. This receptor was identified in a man aged 40-50 years in good health. The CDR3 is CASAPGLAGGDPYEQYF. The DNA for the CDR3 is TGTGCCAGCGCGCCGGGACTAGCGGGAGGGGATCCCTACGAGCAGTACTTC.